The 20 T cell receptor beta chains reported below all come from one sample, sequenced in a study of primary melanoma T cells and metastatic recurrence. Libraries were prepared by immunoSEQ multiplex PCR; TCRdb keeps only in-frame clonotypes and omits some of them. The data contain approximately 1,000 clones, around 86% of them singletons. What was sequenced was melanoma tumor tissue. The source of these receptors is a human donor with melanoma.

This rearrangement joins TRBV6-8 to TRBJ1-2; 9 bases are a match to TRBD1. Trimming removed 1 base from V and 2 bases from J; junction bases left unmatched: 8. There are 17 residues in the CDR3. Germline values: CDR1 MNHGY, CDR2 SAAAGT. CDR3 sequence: CASSYFRPGTGNYGYTF. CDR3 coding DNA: TGTGCCAGCAGTTACTTTCGCCCCGGGACAGGGAACTATGGCTACACCTTC.

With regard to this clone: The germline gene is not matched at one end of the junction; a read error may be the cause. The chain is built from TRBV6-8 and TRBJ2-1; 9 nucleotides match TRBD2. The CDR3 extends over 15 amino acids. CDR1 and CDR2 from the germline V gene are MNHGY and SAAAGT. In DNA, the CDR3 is TGTGCCAGCAGTGACTCTAGCGGGAATATGAATGAGCAGTTCTTC. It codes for CASSDSSGNMNEQFF.

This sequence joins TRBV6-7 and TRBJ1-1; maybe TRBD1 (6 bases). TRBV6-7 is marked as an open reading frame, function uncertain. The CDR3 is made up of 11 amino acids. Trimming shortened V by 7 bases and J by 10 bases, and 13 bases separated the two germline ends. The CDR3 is CASTETGRAFF. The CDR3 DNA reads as TGTGCCAGCACGGAAACAGGGAGAGCTTTCTTT.

CDR3 amino acids: CASSLEGGVNLPPYNEQFF. CDR3 nucleotides: TGTGCCAGCAGCTTAGAGGGAGGAGTCAACCTTCCGCCCTACAATGAGCAGTTCTTC. This chain joins TRBV7-5 and TRBJ2-1; the tabulated D call, TRBD2, remains unverified against the DNA. TRBV7-5 is a listed pseudogene. CDR3 length: 19 residues.

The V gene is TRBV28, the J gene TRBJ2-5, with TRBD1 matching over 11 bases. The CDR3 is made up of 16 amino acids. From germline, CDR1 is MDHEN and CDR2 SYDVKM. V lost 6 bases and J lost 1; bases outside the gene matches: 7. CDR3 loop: CASRPDRGRAQETQYF. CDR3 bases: TGTGCCAGCAGGCCGGACAGGGGGCGGGCCCAAGAGACCCAGTACTTC.

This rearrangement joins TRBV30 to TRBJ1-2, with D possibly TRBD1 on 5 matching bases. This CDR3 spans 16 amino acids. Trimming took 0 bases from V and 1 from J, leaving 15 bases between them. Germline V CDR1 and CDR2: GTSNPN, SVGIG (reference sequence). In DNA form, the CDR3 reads TGTGCCTGGAGTGTACGGGGGGTGATGATTAACTATGGCTACACCTTC. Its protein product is CAWSVRGVMINYGYTF.

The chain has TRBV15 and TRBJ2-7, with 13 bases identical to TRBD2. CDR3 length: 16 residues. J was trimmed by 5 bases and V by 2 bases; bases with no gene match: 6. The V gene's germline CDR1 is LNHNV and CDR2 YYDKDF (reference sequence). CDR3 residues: CATSRKLAGGPHEQYF. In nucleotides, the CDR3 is TGTGCCACCAGCAGAAAACTAGCGGGGGGGCCCCACGAGCAGTACTTC.

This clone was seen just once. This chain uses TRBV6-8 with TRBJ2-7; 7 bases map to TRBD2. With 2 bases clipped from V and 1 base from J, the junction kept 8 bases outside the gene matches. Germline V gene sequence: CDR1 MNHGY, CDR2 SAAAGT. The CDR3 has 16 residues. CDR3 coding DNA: TGTGCCAGCAGTTACGGGAGGGGCTACATATCCTACGAGCAGTACTTC. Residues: CASSYGRGYISYEQYF.

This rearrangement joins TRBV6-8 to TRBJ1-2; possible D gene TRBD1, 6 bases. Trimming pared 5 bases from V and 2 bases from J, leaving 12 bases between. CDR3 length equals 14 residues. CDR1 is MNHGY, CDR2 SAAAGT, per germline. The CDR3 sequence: CASSGSDRNYGYTF. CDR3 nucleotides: TGTGCCAGCAGTGGCTCAGACAGGAACTATGGCTACACCTTC.

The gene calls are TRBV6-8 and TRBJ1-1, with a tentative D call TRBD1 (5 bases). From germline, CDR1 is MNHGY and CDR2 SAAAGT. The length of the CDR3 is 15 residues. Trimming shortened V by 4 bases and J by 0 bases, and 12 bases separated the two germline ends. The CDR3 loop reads CASSWDSPLNTEAFF. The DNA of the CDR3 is TGTGCCAGCAGTTGGGACTCACCATTGAACACTGAAGCTTTCTTT.

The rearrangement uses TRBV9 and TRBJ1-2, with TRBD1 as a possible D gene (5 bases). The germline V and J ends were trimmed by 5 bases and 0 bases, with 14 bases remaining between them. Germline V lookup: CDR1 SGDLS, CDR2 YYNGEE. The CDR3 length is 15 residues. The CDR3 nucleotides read TGTGCCAGCAGTGAAGCCCAGGGAGCTAACTATGGCTACACCTTC. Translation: CASSEAQGANYGYTF.

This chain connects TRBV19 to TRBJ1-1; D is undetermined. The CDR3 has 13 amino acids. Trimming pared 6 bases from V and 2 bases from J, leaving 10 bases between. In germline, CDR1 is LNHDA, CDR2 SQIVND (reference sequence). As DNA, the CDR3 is TGTGCCAGTAGATCCATCAGCAACACTGAAGCTTTCTTT. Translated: CASRSISNTEAFF.

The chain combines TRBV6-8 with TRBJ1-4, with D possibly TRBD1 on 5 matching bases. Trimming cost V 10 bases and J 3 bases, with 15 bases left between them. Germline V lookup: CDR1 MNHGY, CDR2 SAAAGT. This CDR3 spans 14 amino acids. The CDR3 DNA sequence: TGTGCCATCGGTGGGGCAGAACCTAATGAAAAACTGTTTTTT. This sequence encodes CAIGGAEPNEKLFF.

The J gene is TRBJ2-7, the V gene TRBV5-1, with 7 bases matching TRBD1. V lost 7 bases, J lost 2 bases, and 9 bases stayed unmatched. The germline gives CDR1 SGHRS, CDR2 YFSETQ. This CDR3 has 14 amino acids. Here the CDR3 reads CASWEQGSAYEQYF. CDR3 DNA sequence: TGCGCCAGCTGGGAACAGGGGTCGGCCTACGAGCAGTACTTC.

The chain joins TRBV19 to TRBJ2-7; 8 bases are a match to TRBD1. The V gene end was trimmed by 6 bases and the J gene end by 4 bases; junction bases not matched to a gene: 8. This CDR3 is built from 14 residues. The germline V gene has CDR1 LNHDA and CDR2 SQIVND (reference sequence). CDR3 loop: CASRAGTGVYEQYF. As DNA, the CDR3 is TGTGCCAGTAGAGCCGGGACAGGAGTTTACGAGCAGTACTTC.

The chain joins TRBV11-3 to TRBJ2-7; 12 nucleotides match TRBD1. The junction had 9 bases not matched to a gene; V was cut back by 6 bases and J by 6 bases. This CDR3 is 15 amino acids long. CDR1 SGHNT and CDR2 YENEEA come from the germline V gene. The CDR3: CASSTPGQGAGEQYF. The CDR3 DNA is TGTGCCAGCAGTACTCCGGGACAGGGGGCTGGCGAGCAGTACTTC.

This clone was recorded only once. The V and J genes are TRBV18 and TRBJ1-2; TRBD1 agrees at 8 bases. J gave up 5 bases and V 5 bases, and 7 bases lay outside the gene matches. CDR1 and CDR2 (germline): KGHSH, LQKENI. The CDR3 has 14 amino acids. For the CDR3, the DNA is TGTGCCAGCTCAGCAACAGGGGGGGAATATGGCTACACCTTC. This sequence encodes CASSATGGEYGYTF.

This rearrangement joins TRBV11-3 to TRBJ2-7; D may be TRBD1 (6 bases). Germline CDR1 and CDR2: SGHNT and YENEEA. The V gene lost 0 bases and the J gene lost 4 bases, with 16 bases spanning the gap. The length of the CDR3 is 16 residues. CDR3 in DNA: TGTGCCAGCAGCTTAGACAGGGGTCGGTCCACTTACGAGCAGTACTTC. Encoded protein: CASSLDRGRSTYEQYF. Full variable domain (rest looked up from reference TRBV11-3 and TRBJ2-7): EAGVVQSPRYKIIEKKQPVAFWCNPISGHNTLYWYLQNLGQGPELLIRYENEEAVDDSQLPKDRFSAERLKGVDSTLKIQPAELGDSAVYLCASSLDRGRSTYEQYFGPGTRLTVT.

The CDR3 bases are TGCAGCGTTGTATCGAGCCCCTATGGCTACACCTTC. Protein sequence: CSVVSSPYGYTF. The chain combines TRBV29-1 with TRBJ1-2; D gene unclear. V gave up 4 bases and J gave up 4 bases, with 10 bases separating them. The CDR3 is 12 residues long. Germline V gene data show CDR1 as SQVTM and CDR2 as ANQGSEA.

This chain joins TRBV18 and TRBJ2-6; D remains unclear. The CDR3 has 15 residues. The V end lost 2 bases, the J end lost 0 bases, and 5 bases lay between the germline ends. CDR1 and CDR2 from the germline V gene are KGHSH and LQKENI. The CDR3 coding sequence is TGTGCCAGCTCACCAGAACGCTCTGGGGCCAACGTCCTGACTTTC. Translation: CASSPERSGANVLTF.